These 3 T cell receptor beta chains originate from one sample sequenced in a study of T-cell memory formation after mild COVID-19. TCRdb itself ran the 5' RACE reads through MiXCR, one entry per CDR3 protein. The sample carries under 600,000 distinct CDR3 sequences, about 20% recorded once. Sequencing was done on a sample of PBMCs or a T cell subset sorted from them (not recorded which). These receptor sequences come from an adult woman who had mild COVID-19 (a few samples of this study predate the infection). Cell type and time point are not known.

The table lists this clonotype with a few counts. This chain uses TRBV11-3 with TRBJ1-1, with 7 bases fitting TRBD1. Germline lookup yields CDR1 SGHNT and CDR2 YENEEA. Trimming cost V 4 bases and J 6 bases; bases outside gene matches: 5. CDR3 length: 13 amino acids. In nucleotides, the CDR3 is TGTGCCAGCAGCTACCGACAGGGTTCTGAAGCTTTCTTT. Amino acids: CASSYRQGSEAFF.

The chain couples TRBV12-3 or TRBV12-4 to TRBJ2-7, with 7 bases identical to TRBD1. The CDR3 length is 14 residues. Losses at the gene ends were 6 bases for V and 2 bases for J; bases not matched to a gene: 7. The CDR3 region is CASSPTGQPYEQYF. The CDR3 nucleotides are TGTGCCAGCAGCCCGACGGGACAGCCCTACGAGCAGTACTTC.

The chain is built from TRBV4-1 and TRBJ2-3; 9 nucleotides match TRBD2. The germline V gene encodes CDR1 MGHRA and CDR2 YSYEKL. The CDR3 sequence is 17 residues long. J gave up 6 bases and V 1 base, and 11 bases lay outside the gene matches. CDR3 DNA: TGCGCCAGCAGCCAAGGTCTCTCGCGGGGGGGCCGGGATACGCAGTATTTT. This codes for CASSQGLSRGGRDTQYF.